This TCR beta chain was obtained from a study of T-cell memory formation after mild COVID-19. Study-wide context: Among the donors, TCR clusters were largely specific to each donor. Study-level results: CD4+ contracting clones were mainly CM and EM; CD8+ ones, EMRA. While clones contracting from day 15 to 85 were balanced between CD4 and CD8, later expanders leaned CD4+.

This clonotype was counted many times. Its antigen is unknown. The germline gene is not matched at one end of the junction; a read error may be the cause. Sample barcodes and UMIs were carried by the TCR alpha and TCR beta cDNA libraries that 5'RACE generated with constant-segment primers. TCRdb reanalysed the 5' RACE reads using MiXCR and keeps one entry per CDR3 protein. The repertoire holds 120,000 to 150,000 distinct CDR3 sequences, with roughly 6.3% as singletons. The CDR3 consists of 15 residues. Germline CDR1 SEHNR, CDR2 FQNEAQ (reference sequence). The gene calls are TRBV7-9 and TRBJ2-5; tentative D call: TRBD1 (6 bases). The receptor's source is an adult woman who had mild COVID-19 (a few samples of this study predate the infection). Cell type and time point are not known. The sequenced sample was PBMCs or a T cell subset sorted from them (not recorded which). The CDR3 reads CASSLTPGTQATQYF. The CDR3 DNA follows: TGTGCCAGCAGCTTGACACCCGGGACACAAGCGACCCAGTACTTC.